One sample yielded the 5 T cell receptor beta chains listed below, sequenced in a study of T-cell memory formation after mild COVID-19. MiXCR, applied by TCRdb to the 5' RACE reads, yields one record per CDR3 protein. The table records approximately 230,000 distinct CDR3 sequences, about 15% of them present only once. Sequenced material: PBMCs or a T cell subset sorted from them (not recorded which). These receptors were obtained from a man aged 18 to 30 who had mild COVID-19 (a few samples of this study predate the infection). Cell type and time point are not known.

This clonotype has a count of ten or more. The chain has TRBV7-9 and TRBJ2-3, with D perhaps matching TRBD1 or TRBD2 (5 bases each). The ends were cut back, 5 bases at V and 6 bases at J, with 21 bases in the middle. Germline CDR1 and CDR2: SEHNR and FQNEAQ (reference sequence). CDR3 length: 16 amino acids. The CDR3 region is CASSPPPGRPRDTQYF. The CDR3 nucleotides are TGTGCCAGCAGCCCCCCCCCGGGACGCCCAAGGGATACGCAGTATTTT.

This clonotype was seen a handful of times. The V gene is TRBV7-2, the J gene TRBJ2-5, with D perhaps TRBD1 (5 bases). The CDR3 extends over 13 amino acids. Germline V gene data show CDR1 as SGHTA and CDR2 as FQGNSA. Trimming left V 3 bases short and J 5 bases short, with 10 bases between. The CDR3 protein is CASSLWKGETQYF. The DNA of the CDR3 is TGTGCCAGCAGCTTGTGGAAGGGGGAGACCCAGTACTTC.

The chain combines TRBV28 with TRBJ1-1; D is undetermined. The CDR3 consists of 14 residues. Germline V gene sequence: CDR1 MDHEN, CDR2 SYDVKM. V lost 7 bases and J lost 4, with 16 bases in between. CDR3 region: CASTHRQVGTEAFF. The CDR3 nucleotides read TGTGCCAGCACCCACCGTCAGGTTGGCACTGAAGCTTTCTTT.

The sample holds one count of this clonotype. The rearrangement links TRBV28 to TRBJ1-5; 8 bases agree with TRBD1. J lost 7 bases, V lost 6 bases, and 5 bases had no gene match. The CDR3 contains 13 residues. The germline V gene has CDR1 MDHEN and CDR2 SYDVKM. CDR3 bases: TGTGCCAGCAGATACAGGGGGAACCAGCCCCAGCATTTT. Protein sequence: CASRYRGNQPQHF. The full variable domain, with the rest looked up from reference TRBV28 and TRBJ1-5, is DVKVTQSSRYLVKRTGEKVFLECVQDMDHENMFWYRQDPGLGLRLIYFSYDVKMKEKGDIPEGYSVSREKKERFSLILESASTNQTSMYLCASRYRGNQPQHFGDGTRLSIL.

This clonotype was found many times. The V and J genes are TRBV6-6 and TRBJ2-3, with D possibly called TRBD1 or TRBD2 (5 bases each). This CDR3 has 15 amino acids. Trimming removed 5 bases at V and 4 bases at J, with 16 bases between. Germline V gene data show CDR1 as MNHNY and CDR2 as SVGAGI (reference sequence). The DNA for the CDR3 is TGTGCCAGCAGTCCCTCTGGGGGTTTCGCAGATACGCAGTATTTT. Translated: CASSPSGGFADTQYF.